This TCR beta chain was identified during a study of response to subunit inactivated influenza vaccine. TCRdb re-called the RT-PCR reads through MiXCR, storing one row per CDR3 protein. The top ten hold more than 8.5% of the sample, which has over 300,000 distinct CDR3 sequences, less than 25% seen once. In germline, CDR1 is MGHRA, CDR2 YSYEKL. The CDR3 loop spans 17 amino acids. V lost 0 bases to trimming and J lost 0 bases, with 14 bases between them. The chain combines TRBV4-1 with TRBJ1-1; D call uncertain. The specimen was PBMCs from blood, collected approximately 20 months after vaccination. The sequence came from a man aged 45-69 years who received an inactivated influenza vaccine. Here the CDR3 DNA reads TGCGCCAGCAGCCAAGAAAGCGCAGGTACGTTGAACACTGAAGCTTTCTTT. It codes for CASSQESAGTLNTEAFF.